Listed below are T cell receptor beta chains from one sample, sequenced in a study of control samples from healthy donors and cancer patients. Method: immunoSEQ multiplex PCR; TCRdb's copy keeps in-frame clones and lacks some. This sample yields 100,000 to 150,000 clones, of which roughly 91% are seen a single time; around 8.7% belongs to the top ten. The sequencing sample was made of blood. The receptors come from a man in his forties in good health. The CDR3 runs from the conserved cysteine through the conserved F or W. Fields, in order: V gene, J gene, D gene, clone size, CDR3 DNA, CDR3 protein. A D gene is named only where the DNA matches it firmly. Not all rows give a size; the values are once, few, many and, for expanded clones, a class.

v_call: TRBV11-1; j_call: TRBJ2-1; d_call: TRBD1; clone_size: NA; cdr3_nt: TGTGCCAGCAGTCTCCGACAGGGGGCGGGTGAGCAGTTCTTC; cdr3_aa: CASSLRQGAGEQFF
v_call: TRBV15; j_call: TRBJ1-6; d_call: TRBD1; clone_size: NA; cdr3_nt: TGTGCCACCAGCAGCGGACAGGGGGCCTATAATTCACCCCTCCACTTT; cdr3_aa: CATSSGQGAYNSPLHF
v_call: TRBV11-3; j_call: TRBJ1-1; d_call: NA; clone_size: NA; cdr3_nt: TGTGCCAGCAGCTTAGGACAGACTAACACTGAAGCTTTCTTT; cdr3_aa: CASSLGQTNTEAFF
v_call: TRBV5-1; j_call: TRBJ1-4; d_call: NA; clone_size: NA; cdr3_nt: TGCGCCAGCAGCCCAAACGCCGGTCTTAGGAATGAAAAACTGTTTTTT; cdr3_aa: CASSPNAGLRNEKLFF
v_call: TRBV6-4; j_call: TRBJ1-6; d_call: NA; clone_size: NA; cdr3_nt: TGTGCCAGCAGTGACAGGGATAATTCACCCCTCCACTTT; cdr3_aa: CASSDRDNSPLHF
v_call: TRBV19; j_call: TRBJ1-2; d_call: NA; clone_size: NA; cdr3_nt: TGTGCCAGTACCCAGGACACTTTCTATGGCTACACCTTC; cdr3_aa: CASTQDTFYGYTF
v_call: TRBV7-7; j_call: TRBJ2-3; d_call: NA; clone_size: NA; cdr3_nt: TGTGCCAGCAGCTTAGCGCCACAGGGCGTCACAGATACGCAGTATTTT; cdr3_aa: CASSLAPQGVTDTQYF
v_call: TRBV5-4; j_call: TRBJ1-1; d_call: NA; clone_size: NA; cdr3_nt: TGTGCCAGCAGCTTGGCAGGGAACACTGAAGCTTTCTTT; cdr3_aa: CASSLAGNTEAFF
v_call: TRBV24-1; j_call: TRBJ1-1; d_call: NA; clone_size: NA; cdr3_nt: TGTGCCGCCTCGCTTATGGGGACTTACACTGAAGCTTTCTTT; cdr3_aa: CAASLMGTYTEAFF
v_call: TRBV29-1; j_call: TRBJ2-3; d_call: NA; clone_size: NA; cdr3_nt: TGCAGCGTTGCAGTCAGCATAGATACGCAGTATTTT; cdr3_aa: CSVAVSIDTQYF
v_call: TRBV5-8; j_call: TRBJ2-2; d_call: NA; clone_size: few; cdr3_nt: TGTGCCAGCAGCTTAGGAAAGGGACCAGGGACCGGGGAGCTGTTTTTT; cdr3_aa: CASSLGKGPGTGELFF
v_call: TRBV7-9; j_call: TRBJ2-7; d_call: TRBD2; clone_size: NA; cdr3_nt: TGTGCCAGCAGCTTAGGCGGGGGGGCTTACGAGCAGTACTTC; cdr3_aa: CASSLGGGAYEQYF
v_call: TRBV2; j_call: TRBJ2-7; d_call: TRBD1; clone_size: NA; cdr3_nt: TGTGCCAGCAGTACTGGACAGGGGGCGGTAGGAAACGAGCAGTACTTC; cdr3_aa: CASSTGQGAVGNEQYF
v_call: TRBV11-3; j_call: TRBJ2-7; d_call: NA; clone_size: NA; cdr3_nt: TGTGCCAGCAGCTCCGGGGGTATCCTCTCCTACGAGCAGTACTTC; cdr3_aa: CASSSGGILSYEQYF
v_call: TRBV2; j_call: TRBJ1-2; d_call: TRBD1; clone_size: NA; cdr3_nt: TGTGCCAGCACGGAGGGGGCCCGCCCCAGGAATGGCTACACCTTC; cdr3_aa: CASTEGARPRNGYTF
v_call: TRBV7-9; j_call: TRBJ2-2; d_call: TRBD1; clone_size: NA; cdr3_nt: TGTGCCAGCAGCTTAGGGACAGGGGACACCGGGGAGCTGTTTTTT; cdr3_aa: CASSLGTGDTGELFF
v_call: TRBV7-8; j_call: TRBJ2-3; d_call: NA; clone_size: NA; cdr3_nt: TGTGCCAGCAGCTTACCTAGCACAGATACGCAGTATTTT; cdr3_aa: CASSLPSTDTQYF
v_call: TRBV6-1; j_call: TRBJ2-7; d_call: TRBD1; clone_size: NA; cdr3_nt: TGTGCCAGCAGTGAAGTGGGGACAGGGACCTACGAGCAGTACTTC; cdr3_aa: CASSEVGTGTYEQYF
v_call: TRBV5-6; j_call: TRBJ2-2; d_call: NA; clone_size: NA; cdr3_nt: TGTGCCAGCAGCTTCGCACGGGAGCTGTTTTTT; cdr3_aa: CASSFARELFF
v_call: TRBV25-1; j_call: TRBJ1-2; d_call: NA; clone_size: NA; cdr3_nt: TGTGCCAGCAGTGAATTAAGAGGCGGCTACACCTTC; cdr3_aa: CASSELRGGYTF
v_call: TRBV30; j_call: TRBJ2-7; d_call: TRBD2; clone_size: NA; cdr3_nt: TGTGCCTGGACACTAGGCGGGACTAGCTACGAGCAGTACTTC; cdr3_aa: CAWTLGGTSYEQYF
v_call: TRBV10-1; j_call: TRBJ1-6; d_call: NA; clone_size: NA; cdr3_nt: TGCGCCAGCAGCCGGGACGGGAGCTATAATTCACCCCTCCACTTT; cdr3_aa: CASSRDGSYNSPLHF
v_call: TRBV7-9; j_call: TRBJ1-1; d_call: NA; clone_size: NA; cdr3_nt: TGTGCCAGCAGCTTAGAGGGGGGGCCGAACACTGAAGCTTTCTTT; cdr3_aa: CASSLEGGPNTEAFF
v_call: TRBV27; j_call: TRBJ1-5; d_call: TRBD1; clone_size: NA; cdr3_nt: TGTGCCAGCAGTGTGGACAGGGGATCCAATCAGCCCCAGCATTTT; cdr3_aa: CASSVDRGSNQPQHF
v_call: TRBV7-9; j_call: TRBJ2-3; d_call: TRBD2; clone_size: NA; cdr3_nt: TGTGCCAGCAGCTATGGGGGTAGCGGGGAGTCCACAGATACGCAGTATTTT; cdr3_aa: CASSYGGSGESTDTQYF
v_call: TRBV15; j_call: TRBJ2-7; d_call: TRBD2; clone_size: NA; cdr3_nt: TGTGCCACCAGCCTCTACCGGGGGGCCTACGAGCAGTACTTC; cdr3_aa: CATSLYRGAYEQYF
v_call: TRBV3-1/TRBV3-2; j_call: TRBJ2-5; d_call: TRBD2; clone_size: once; cdr3_nt: TGTGCCAGCAGCCAAGATTTAGCGGGGGAGACACAAGAGACCCAGTACTTC; cdr3_aa: CASSQDLAGETQETQYF
v_call: TRBV30; j_call: TRBJ2-7; d_call: NA; clone_size: NA; cdr3_nt: TGTGCCTGGAGTGTATACCGACAGGCTGCCTACGAGCAGTACTTC; cdr3_aa: CAWSVYRQAAYEQYF
v_call: TRBV5-1; j_call: TRBJ1-2; d_call: TRBD1; clone_size: NA; cdr3_nt: TGCGCCAGCCCGACAGGGGGCGAGTTGGACTATGGCTACACCTTC; cdr3_aa: CASPTGGELDYGYTF
v_call: TRBV19; j_call: TRBJ1-2; d_call: TRBD1; clone_size: once; cdr3_nt: TGTGCCAGTACTGACCGGGACAGAATCTATGGCTACACCTTC; cdr3_aa: CASTDRDRIYGYTF
v_call: TRBV7-9; j_call: TRBJ1-1; d_call: NA; clone_size: NA; cdr3_nt: TGTGCCAGCAGCTCTGACCTCATGGCTTTCTTT; cdr3_aa: CASSSDLMAFF
v_call: TRBV6-2/TRBV6-3; j_call: TRBJ1-2; d_call: TRBD1; clone_size: once; cdr3_nt: TGTGCCAGCAGCCGAACCGGGACAGGGGATTATGGCTACACCTTC; cdr3_aa: CASSRTGTGDYGYTF
v_call: TRBV5-6; j_call: TRBJ1-6; d_call: TRBD1; clone_size: NA; cdr3_nt: TGTGCCAGCAGCTTGAACAGGGGGCAGTCACCCCTCCACTTT; cdr3_aa: CASSLNRGQSPLHF
v_call: TRBV28; j_call: TRBJ1-4; d_call: NA; clone_size: NA; cdr3_nt: TGTGCCAGCAGTTTAGAGGACGGCCTTTCGATTGAAAAACTGTTTTTT; cdr3_aa: CASSLEDGLSIEKLFF
v_call: TRBV10-1; j_call: TRBJ2-3; d_call: NA; clone_size: NA; cdr3_nt: TGCGCCAGCAGTGAAAGCAGGGCCGGCACAGATACGCAGTATTTT; cdr3_aa: CASSESRAGTDTQYF
v_call: TRBV13; j_call: TRBJ1-1; d_call: TRBD1; clone_size: once; cdr3_nt: TGTGCCAGCAGCCCAAGGGGCCGACAGGGCAAAACCACTGAAGCTTTCTTT; cdr3_aa: CASSPRGRQGKTTEAFF
v_call: TRBV5-1; j_call: TRBJ1-5; d_call: TRBD1; clone_size: NA; cdr3_nt: TGCGCCAGCAGCGTACAGGGGGATCAGCCCCAGCATTTT; cdr3_aa: CASSVQGDQPQHF
v_call: TRBV7-9; j_call: TRBJ1-6; d_call: NA; clone_size: NA; cdr3_nt: TGTGCCAGCAGCTTCGGGGTCTATAATTCACCCCTCCACTTT; cdr3_aa: CASSFGVYNSPLHF
v_call: TRBV7-6; j_call: TRBJ2-7; d_call: TRBD1; clone_size: NA; cdr3_nt: TGTGCCAGCAGTTGGACAGGGACCGGCTCCTACGAGCAGTACTTC; cdr3_aa: CASSWTGTGSYEQYF
v_call: TRBV10-3; j_call: TRBJ1-5; d_call: TRBD1; clone_size: NA; cdr3_nt: TGTGCCATCAGTGACAGGGGGCGTAGTCAGCCCCAGCATTTT; cdr3_aa: CAISDRGRSQPQHF
v_call: TRBV6-2/TRBV6-3; j_call: TRBJ2-7; d_call: TRBD2; clone_size: NA; cdr3_nt: TGTGCCAGCAGTTACGTCCCGACTAGCGGGGGCCTATCCTACGAGCAGTACTTC; cdr3_aa: CASSYVPTSGGLSYEQYF
v_call: TRBV7-9; j_call: TRBJ1-2; d_call: NA; clone_size: NA; cdr3_nt: TGTGCCAGCAGCCCTACAGGTCACGGCTACACCTTC; cdr3_aa: CASSPTGHGYTF
v_call: TRBV5-4; j_call: TRBJ2-7; d_call: TRBD1; clone_size: NA; cdr3_nt: TGTGCCAGCAGCGCCGGGACAGCCTACGAGCAGTACTTC; cdr3_aa: CASSAGTAYEQYF
v_call: TRBV9; j_call: TRBJ1-3; d_call: NA; clone_size: NA; cdr3_nt: TGTGCCAGCAGCGCGACCGGGACCTTCCGCTCTGGAAACACCATATATTTT; cdr3_aa: CASSATGTFRSGNTIYF
v_call: TRBV30; j_call: TRBJ1-2; d_call: NA; clone_size: NA; cdr3_nt: TGTGCCTGGAGTCCCCTCGACAGCCTAACACATGGCTACACCTTC; cdr3_aa: CAWSPLDSLTHGYTF